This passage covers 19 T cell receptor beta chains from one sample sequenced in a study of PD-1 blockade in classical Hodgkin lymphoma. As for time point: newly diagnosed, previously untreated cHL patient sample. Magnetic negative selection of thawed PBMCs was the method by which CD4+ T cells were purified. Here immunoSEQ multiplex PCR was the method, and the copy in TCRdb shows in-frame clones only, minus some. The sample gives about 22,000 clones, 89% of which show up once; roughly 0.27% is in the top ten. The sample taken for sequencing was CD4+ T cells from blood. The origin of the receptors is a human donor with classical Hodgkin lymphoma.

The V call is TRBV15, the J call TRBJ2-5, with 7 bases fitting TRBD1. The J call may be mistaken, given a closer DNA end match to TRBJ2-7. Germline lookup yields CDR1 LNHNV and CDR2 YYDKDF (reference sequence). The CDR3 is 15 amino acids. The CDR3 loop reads CATSRGLTGNYEQYF. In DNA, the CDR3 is TGTGCCACCAGCAGAGGTTTGACAGGGAACTACGAGCAGTACTTC.

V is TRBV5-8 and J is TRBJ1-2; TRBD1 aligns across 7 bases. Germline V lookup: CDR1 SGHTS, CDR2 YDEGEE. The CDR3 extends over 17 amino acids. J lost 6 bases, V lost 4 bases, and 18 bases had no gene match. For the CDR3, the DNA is TGTGCCAGCAGCAGGGGGCAGGGTCCAGCCCAACGAGATGGCTACACCTTC. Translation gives CASSRGQGPAQRDGYTF.

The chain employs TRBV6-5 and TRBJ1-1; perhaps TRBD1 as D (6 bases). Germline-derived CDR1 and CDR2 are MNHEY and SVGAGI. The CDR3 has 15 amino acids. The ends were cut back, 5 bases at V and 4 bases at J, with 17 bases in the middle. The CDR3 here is CASSPRTAAGTEAFF. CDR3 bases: TGTGCCAGCAGTCCCAGGACAGCGGCGGGCACTGAAGCTTTCTTT.

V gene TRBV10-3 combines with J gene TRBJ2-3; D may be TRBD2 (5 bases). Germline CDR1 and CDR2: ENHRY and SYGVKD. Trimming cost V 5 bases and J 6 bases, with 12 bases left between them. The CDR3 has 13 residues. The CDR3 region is CAISPLGMDTQYF. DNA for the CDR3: TGTGCCATCAGTCCCCTCGGGATGGATACGCAGTATTTT.

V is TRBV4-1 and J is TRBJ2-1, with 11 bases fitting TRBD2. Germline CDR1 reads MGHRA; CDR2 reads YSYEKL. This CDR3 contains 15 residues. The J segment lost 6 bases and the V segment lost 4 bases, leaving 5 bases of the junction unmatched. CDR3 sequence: CASSLGLAGFNEQFF. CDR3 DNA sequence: TGCGCCAGCAGCCTAGGACTAGCGGGCTTCAATGAGCAGTTCTTC.

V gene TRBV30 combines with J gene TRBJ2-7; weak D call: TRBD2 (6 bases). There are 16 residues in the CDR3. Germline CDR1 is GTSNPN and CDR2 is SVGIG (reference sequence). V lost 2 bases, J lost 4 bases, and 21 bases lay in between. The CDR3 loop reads CAWSSDSGGDIYEQYF. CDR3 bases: TGTGCCTGGAGTTCCGATAGCGGTGGGGATATATACGAGCAGTACTTC.

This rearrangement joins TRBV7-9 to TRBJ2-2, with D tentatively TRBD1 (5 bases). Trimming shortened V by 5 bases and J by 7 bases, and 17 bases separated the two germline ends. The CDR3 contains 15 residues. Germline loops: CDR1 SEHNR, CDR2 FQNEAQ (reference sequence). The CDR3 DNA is TGTGCCAGCAGCCCCTCCGAAGGGGTTGTCGGGGAGCTGTTTTTT. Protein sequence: CASSPSEGVVGELFF.

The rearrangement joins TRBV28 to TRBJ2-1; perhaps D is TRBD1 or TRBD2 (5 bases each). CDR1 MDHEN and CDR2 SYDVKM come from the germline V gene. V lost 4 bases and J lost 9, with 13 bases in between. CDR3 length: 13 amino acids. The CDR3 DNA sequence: TGTGCCAGCAGTTCGCTCGTGGGGACTGAGCAGTTCTTC. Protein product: CASSSLVGTEQFF. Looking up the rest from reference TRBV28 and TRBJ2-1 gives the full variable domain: DVKVTQSSRYLVKRTGEKVFLECVQDMDHENMFWYRQDPGLGLRLIYFSYDVKMKEKGDIPEGYSVSREKKERFSLILESASTNQTSMYLCASSSLVGTEQFFGPGTRLTVL.

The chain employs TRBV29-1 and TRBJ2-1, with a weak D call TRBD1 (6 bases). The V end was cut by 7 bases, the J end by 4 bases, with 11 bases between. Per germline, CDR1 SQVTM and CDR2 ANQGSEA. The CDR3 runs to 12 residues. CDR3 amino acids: CSAETGYNEQFF. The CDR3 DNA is TGCAGCGCCGAAACAGGGTACAATGAGCAGTTCTTC.

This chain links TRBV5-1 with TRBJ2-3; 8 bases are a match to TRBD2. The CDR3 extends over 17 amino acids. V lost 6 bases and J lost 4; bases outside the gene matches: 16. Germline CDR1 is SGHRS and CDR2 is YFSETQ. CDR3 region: CASTPGTGTRVADTQYF. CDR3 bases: TGCGCCAGCACACCCGGGACCGGGACTAGGGTAGCAGATACGCAGTATTTT.

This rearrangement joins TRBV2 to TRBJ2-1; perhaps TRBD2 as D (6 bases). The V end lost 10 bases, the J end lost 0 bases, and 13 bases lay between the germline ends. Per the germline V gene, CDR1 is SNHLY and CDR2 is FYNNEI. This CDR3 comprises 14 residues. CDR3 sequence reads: CATHPGGSYNEQFF. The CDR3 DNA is TGTGCCACCCACCCCGGGGGCTCCTACAATGAGCAGTTCTTC.

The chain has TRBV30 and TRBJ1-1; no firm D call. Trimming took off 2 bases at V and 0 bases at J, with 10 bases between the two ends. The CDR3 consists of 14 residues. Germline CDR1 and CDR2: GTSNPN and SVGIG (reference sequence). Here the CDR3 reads CAWSSRTVNTEAFF. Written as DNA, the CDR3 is TGTGCCTGGAGTTCTAGGACGGTGAACACTGAAGCTTTCTTT. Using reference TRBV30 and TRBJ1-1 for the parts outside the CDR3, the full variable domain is SQTIHQWPATLVQPVGSPLSLECTVEGTSNPNLYWYRQAAGRGLQLLFYSVGIGQISSEVPQNLSASRPQDRQFILSSKKLLLSDSGFYLCAWSSRTVNTEAFFGQGTRLTVV.

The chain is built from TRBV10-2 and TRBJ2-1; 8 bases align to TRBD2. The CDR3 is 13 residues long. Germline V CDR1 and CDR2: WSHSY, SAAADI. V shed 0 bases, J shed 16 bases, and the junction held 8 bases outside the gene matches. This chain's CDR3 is CASSESGRGALFF. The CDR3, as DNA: TGCGCCAGCAGTGAGTCAGGGCGGGGGGCCTTATTCTTC.

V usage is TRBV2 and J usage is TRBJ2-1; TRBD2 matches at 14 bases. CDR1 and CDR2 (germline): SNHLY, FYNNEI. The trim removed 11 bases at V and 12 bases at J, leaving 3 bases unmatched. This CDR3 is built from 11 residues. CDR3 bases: TGTGCCGGTGGACTAGCGGGGGGGCAGTTCTTC. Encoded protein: CAGGLAGGQFF.

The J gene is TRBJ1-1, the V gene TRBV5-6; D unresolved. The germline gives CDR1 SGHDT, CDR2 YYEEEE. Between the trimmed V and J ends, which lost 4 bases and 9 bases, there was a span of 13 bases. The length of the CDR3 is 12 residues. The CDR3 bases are TGTGCCAGCAGCCTCCGGGAAGGAAAAGCTTTCTTT. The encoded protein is CASSLREGKAFF.

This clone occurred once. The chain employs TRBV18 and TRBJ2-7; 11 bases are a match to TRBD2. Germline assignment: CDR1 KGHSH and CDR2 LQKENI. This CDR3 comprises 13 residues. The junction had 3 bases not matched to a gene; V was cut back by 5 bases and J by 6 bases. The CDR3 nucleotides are TGTGCCAGCTCATCTAGCGGGAGGCCCGAGCAGTACTTC. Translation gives CASSSSGRPEQYF.

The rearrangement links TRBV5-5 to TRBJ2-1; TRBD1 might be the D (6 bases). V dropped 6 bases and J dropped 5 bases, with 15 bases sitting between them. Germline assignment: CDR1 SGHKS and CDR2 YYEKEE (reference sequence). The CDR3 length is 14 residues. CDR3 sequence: CASIHRDKDNEQFF. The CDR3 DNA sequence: TGTGCCAGCATCCACCGGGACAAGGACAATGAGCAGTTCTTC.

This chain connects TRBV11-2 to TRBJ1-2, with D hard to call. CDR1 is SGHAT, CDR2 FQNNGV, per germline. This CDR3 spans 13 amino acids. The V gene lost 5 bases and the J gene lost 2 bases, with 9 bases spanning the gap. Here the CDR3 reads CASSAVPNYGYTF. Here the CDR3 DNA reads TGTGCCAGCAGCGCCGTTCCCAACTATGGCTACACCTTC.

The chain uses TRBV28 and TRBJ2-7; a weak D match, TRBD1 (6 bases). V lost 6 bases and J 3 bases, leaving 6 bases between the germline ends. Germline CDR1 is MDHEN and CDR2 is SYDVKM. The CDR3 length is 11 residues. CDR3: CASSRGYEQYF. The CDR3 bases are TGTGCCAGCAGCAGGGGCTACGAGCAGTACTTC.